Below are 14 T cell receptor beta chains sequenced from a single sample in a study of blood T cell repertoires in COVID-19. Method: immunoSEQ multiplex PCR; TCRdb's copy keeps in-frame clones and lacks some. The sample includes over 50,000 clones, about two thirds seen only once; the top ten take around 4.8%. Material: peripheral blood. These receptors came from a woman aged 65 to 85 with COVID-19, enrolled during active disease.

The chain employs TRBV6-2 or TRBV6-3 and TRBJ1-1, with a tentative D call TRBD1 (5 bases). CDR1 and CDR2 (germline): MNHEY, SVGEGT. This CDR3 has 15 amino acids. Deletions cut 5 bases from V and 4 bases from J, with 17 bases between. The CDR3: CASSTRRQGGTEAFF. CDR3 coding DNA: TGTGCCAGCAGTACTCGCCGGCAGGGAGGCACTGAAGCTTTCTTT.

This clone has a single count. The CDR3 nucleotides are TGTGCCAGCAGTGCGGGGACAGGGGATGAGCAGTTCTTC. Protein: CASSAGTGDEQFF. The V call is TRBV12-3 or TRBV12-4, the J call TRBJ2-1, with 10 bases that match TRBD1. This CDR3 comprises 13 residues. Trimming cost V 5 bases and J 8 bases; bases outside gene matches: 3.

The chain uses TRBV6-2 or TRBV6-3 and TRBJ2-7, with 12 bases aligning to TRBD1. The V gene end was trimmed by 6 bases and the J gene end by 6 bases; junction bases not matched to a gene: 6. The CDR3 runs to 14 residues. Looked up from germline, CDR1 is MNHEY and CDR2 is SVGEGT. The CDR3 nucleotides read TGTGCCAGCAGCACCGGGACAGGGGGCCTCGAGCAGTACTTC. Translation gives CASSTGTGGLEQYF.

This clone appeared a few times. V usage is TRBV7-8 and J usage is TRBJ1-6, with 7 bases identical to TRBD1. This CDR3 is 18 amino acids long. CDR1 and CDR2 (germline): SGHVS, FQNEAQ. J gave up 0 bases and V 5 bases, and 10 bases lay outside the gene matches. The chain's CDR3 is CASSPGTASRSYNSPLHF. The CDR3, as DNA: TGTGCCAGCAGCCCAGGGACAGCCTCCCGCTCCTATAATTCACCCCTCCACTTT.

V and J are TRBV6-5 and TRBJ2-2; no reliable D call. Germline lookup yields CDR1 MNHEY and CDR2 SVGAGI. This CDR3 is built from 16 residues. Trimming cost V 0 bases and J 1 base, with 9 bases left between them. CDR3 nucleotide sequence: TGTGCCAGCAGTTACTCGAGTCCAGGGAACACCGGGGAGCTGTTTTTT. Translating it yields CASSYSSPGNTGELFF.

The chain employs TRBV7-2 and TRBJ1-5; TRBD1 might be the D (5 bases). The V end lost 0 bases, the J end lost 10 bases, and 7 bases lay between the germline ends. The CDR3 runs 12 residues. Germline CDR1 reads SGHTA; CDR2 reads FQGNSA. The CDR3: CASSLAGGPQHF. CDR3 nucleotides: TGTGCCAGCAGCTTAGCGGGGGGTCCCCAGCATTTT.

The rearrangement uses TRBV6-5 and TRBJ1-2; D might be TRBD1 (6 bases). Germline V gene data show CDR1 as MNHEY and CDR2 as SVGAGI. The CDR3 totals 14 residues. V dropped 10 bases and J dropped 4 bases, with 19 bases sitting between them. The CDR3: CATTLQGDGYGYTF. The CDR3 DNA reads TGTGCCACAACACTACAGGGTGATGGCTATGGCTACACCTTC.

This clone has only one observation. The chain joins TRBV5-1 to TRBJ2-2, with TRBD1 matching 7 bases. There are 14 residues in the CDR3. The germline CDR1 and CDR2 sequences are SGHRS and YFSETQ. After removal of 4 bases from V and 5 bases from J, the junction contained 5 bases not matched to a gene. This CDR3 reads CASSRTGMTGELFF. CDR3 DNA sequence: TGCGCCAGCAGCAGGACAGGAATGACCGGGGAGCTGTTTTTT. Full variable domain (missing parts from reference TRBV5-1 and TRBJ2-2): KAGVTQTPRYLIKTRGQQVTLSCSPISGHRSVSWYQQTPGQGLQFLFEYFSETQRNKGNFPGRFSGRQFSNSRSEMNVSTLELGDSALYLCASSRTGMTGELFFGEGSRLTVL.

The genes are TRBV14 and TRBJ2-3, with 10 bases aligning to TRBD2. CDR3 length: 14 residues. Per the germline V gene, CDR1 is SGHDN and CDR2 is FVKESK. The J segment lost 4 bases and the V segment lost 2 bases, leaving 0 bases of the junction unmatched. The CDR3 here is CASSQLAGADTQYF. The CDR3 DNA reads TGTGCCAGCAGCCAACTAGCGGGAGCAGATACGCAGTATTTT.

This rearrangement joins TRBV3-1 (or the pseudogene TRBV3-2) to TRBJ1-5; perhaps TRBD1 as D (6 bases). The V end lost 3 bases, the J end lost 0 bases, and 12 bases lay between the germline ends. The CDR3 is made up of 16 amino acids. Germline CDR1 and CDR2: LGHDT and YNNKEL (reference sequence). CDR3 coding DNA: TGTGCCAGCAGCCAGGATACAGGGTTTAGCAATCAGCCCCAGCATTTT. It is translated as CASSQDTGFSNQPQHF.

The chain links TRBV7-2 to TRBJ2-3; TRBD2 matches 8 bases. V dropped 0 bases and J dropped 2; count of bases not matched to a gene: 4. This CDR3 has 16 amino acids. Germline CDR1 SGHTA, CDR2 FQGNSA. The CDR3 DNA follows: TGTGCCAGCAGCTTAGCGCTAGCGGGCTACACAGATACGCAGTATTTT. Protein product: CASSLALAGYTDTQYF.

The rearrangement uses TRBV10-3 and TRBJ1-3; possible D gene TRBD1, 6 bases. Looked up from germline, CDR1 is ENHRY and CDR2 is SYGVKD. V gave up 5 bases and J gave up 3 bases, with 14 bases separating them. The CDR3 spans 15 residues. CDR3 sequence: CAISPQGQVGNTIYF. In DNA, the CDR3 is TGTGCCATCAGTCCACAGGGCCAGGTTGGAAACACCATATATTTT.

V gene TRBV9 combines with J gene TRBJ2-1, with 8 bases lining up with TRBD1. V shed 0 bases and J 4 bases; nucleotides not matched to a gene: 3. The length of the CDR3 is 15 residues. In germline, CDR1 is SGDLS, CDR2 YYNGEE. For the CDR3, the DNA is TGTGCCAGCAGCGTAGCGCGACAGGGGTACAATGAGCAGTTCTTC. Its translation: CASSVARQGYNEQFF.

J is TRBJ2-1 and V is TRBV7-8, with D perhaps TRBD2 (6 bases). Germline V gives CDR1 SGHVS, CDR2 FQNEAQ. The V gene lost 1 base and the J gene lost 8 bases, with 15 bases spanning the gap. The CDR3 totals 15 residues. The CDR3 DNA sequence: TGTGCCAGCAGCTTAGGGGCTCGGACGGGGGATGAGCAGTTCTTC. Protein: CASSLGARTGDEQFF.